The 14 T cell receptor beta chains below come from one sample, sequenced in a study of control samples from healthy donors and cancer patients. The method was immunoSEQ multiplex PCR; TCRdb's version includes in-frame clones alone and lacks a portion of them. The sample contains fewer than 85,000 clones, around 92% of which appear only once. Sequences were obtained from blood. These TCRs come from a man in his thirties or forties in good health.

The chain couples TRBV10-3 to TRBJ1-2; D remains unclear. Trimming stripped 7 bases from V and 0 bases from J, with 9 bases between. The CDR3 is 13 amino acids. Germline V gene sequence: CDR1 ENHRY, CDR2 SYGVKD. This chain's CDR3 is CAITWTPNYGYTF. The CDR3 nucleotides are TGTGCCATCACATGGACTCCTAACTATGGCTACACCTTC.

The chain is built from TRBV7-2 and TRBJ1-6; D might be TRBD1 (6 bases). The V gene's germline CDR1 is SGHTA and CDR2 FQGNSA. The CDR3 is made up of 16 amino acids. V lost 4 bases, J lost 4 bases, and 14 bases lay in between. The DNA for the CDR3 is TGTGCCAGCAGCTCTGAGACAGGTGGATATAATTCACCCCTCCACTTT. It codes for CASSSETGGYNSPLHF.

V usage is TRBV5-4 and J usage is TRBJ1-3, with D unclear. With 1 base removed from V and 1 base from J, the gap between germline ends came to 12 bases. In germline, CDR1 is SGHNT, CDR2 YYREEE (reference sequence). The CDR3 covers 16 residues. The CDR3: CASSLSGSGSGNTIYF. The CDR3 DNA is TGTGCCAGCAGCTTGAGCGGAAGCGGTTCTGGAAACACCATATATTTT. The whole variable domain, remainder taken from reference TRBV5-4 and TRBJ1-3, is ETGVTQSPTHLIKTRGQQVTLRCSSQSGHNTVSWYQQALGQGPQFIFQYYREEENGRGNFPPRFSGLQFPNYSSELNVNALELDDSALYLCASSLSGSGSGNTIYFGEGSWLTVV.

The chain couples TRBV7-2 to TRBJ1-3, with D hard to call. V dropped 1 base and J dropped 0 bases, with 7 bases sitting between them. The length of the CDR3 is 15 residues. Germline V gene data show CDR1 as SGHTA and CDR2 as FQGNSA. The CDR3 sequence: CASSLDRGSGNTIYF. Written as DNA, the CDR3 is TGTGCCAGCAGCTTAGACCGGGGCTCTGGAAACACCATATATTTT. Variable domain in full (rest from reference TRBV7-2 and TRBJ1-3): GAGVSQSPSNKVTEKGKDVELRCDPISGHTALYWYRQSLGQGLEFLIYFQGNSAPDKSGLPSDRFSAERTGGSVSTLTIQRTQQEDSAVYLCASSLDRGSGNTIYFGEGSWLTVV.

V usage is TRBV5-6 and J usage is TRBJ2-7; TRBD2 agrees at 7 bases. The germline V gene encodes CDR1 SGHDT and CDR2 YYEEEE. The CDR3 contains 15 residues. The V and J ends lost 4 bases and 2 bases, in that order; junction bases with no gene match: 9. As DNA, the CDR3 is TGTGCCAGCAGCGGAGGCGGGGGTCTTACCTACGAGCAGTACTTC. Protein product: CASSGGGGLTYEQYF.

The chain has TRBV3-1 (or the pseudogene TRBV3-2) and TRBJ1-2; D uncertain. The V end was cut by 4 bases, the J end by 8 bases, with 11 bases between. Germline V gives CDR1 LGHDT, CDR2 YNNKEL (reference sequence). The length of the CDR3 is 12 residues. The CDR3: CASSLALRGYTF. The CDR3 region has the DNA TGTGCCAGCAGCCTCGCCCTCCGGGGCTACACCTTC.

The chain is built from TRBV5-4 and TRBJ2-7; TRBD1 might be the D (7 bases). V dropped 4 bases and J dropped 0 bases, with 17 bases sitting between them. Germline CDR1 is SGHNT and CDR2 is YYREEE (reference sequence). CDR3 length equals 16 residues. The CDR3 spells CASSRRVGTVSYEQYF. The DNA for the CDR3 is TGTGCCAGCAGCCGGAGGGTTGGGACAGTCTCCTACGAGCAGTACTTC. Complete variable domain (other parts from reference TRBV5-4 and TRBJ2-7): ETGVTQSPTHLIKTRGQQVTLRCSSQSGHNTVSWYQQALGQGPQFIFQYYREEENGRGNFPPRFSGLQFPNYSSELNVNALELDDSALYLCASSRRVGTVSYEQYFGPGTRLTVT.

The gene calls are TRBV5-1 and TRBJ2-7, with TRBD1 identical over 7 bases. Germline CDR1 reads SGHRS; CDR2 reads YFSETQ. J lost 0 bases, V lost 4 bases, and 4 bases had no gene match. CDR3 length: 14 amino acids. The CDR3 protein is CASSPRGYSYEQYF. In DNA, the CDR3 is TGCGCCAGCAGCCCCAGGGGGTACTCCTACGAGCAGTACTTC. Full variable domain (rest looked up from reference TRBV5-1 and TRBJ2-7): KAGVTQTPRYLIKTRGQQVTLSCSPISGHRSVSWYQQTPGQGLQFLFEYFSETQRNKGNFPGRFSGRQFSNSRSEMNVSTLELGDSALYLCASSPRGYSYEQYFGPGTRLTVT.

The chain employs TRBV28 and TRBJ1-4; tentatively, D is TRBD1 (6 bases). Germline assignment: CDR1 MDHEN and CDR2 SYDVKM. V lost 4 bases and J lost 3, with 12 bases in between. The CDR3 extends over 15 amino acids. CDR3 bases: TGTGCCAGCAGTTCGCTACAGGGACCTAATGAAAAACTGTTTTTT. Its translation: CASSSLQGPNEKLFF. The full variable domain, its missing parts supplied by reference TRBV28 and TRBJ1-4, is DVKVTQSSRYLVKRTGEKVFLECVQDMDHENMFWYRQDPGLGLRLIYFSYDVKMKEKGDIPEGYSVSREKKERFSLILESASTNQTSMYLCASSSLQGPNEKLFFGSGTQLSVL.

This rearrangement joins TRBV4-3 to TRBJ1-6; tentative D call: TRBD1 (5 bases). This CDR3 is 16 amino acids long. The germline V gene encodes CDR1 LGHNA and CDR2 YSLEER. Trimming stripped 0 bases from V and 10 bases from J, with 16 bases between. As DNA, the CDR3 is TGCGCCAGCAGCCAAGAGTTTGACAGCGACGGCTCACCCCTCCACTTT. Its translation is CASSQEFDSDGSPLHF.

The chain combines TRBV12-3 or TRBV12-4 with TRBJ1-4, with D tentatively TRBD1 (5 bases). The CDR3 covers 13 residues. The V end was cut by 2 bases, the J end by 7 bases, with 8 bases between. Here the CDR3 DNA reads TGTGCCAGCAGTTTACAGGGCAGTGAAAAACTGTTTTTT. Translation: CASSLQGSEKLFF.

This chain connects TRBV5-1 to TRBJ2-7; 9 nucleotides agree with TRBD1. This CDR3 has 15 residues. V shed 3 bases and J 0 bases; nucleotides not matched to a gene: 4. The germline V gene encodes CDR1 SGHRS and CDR2 YFSETQ. The chain's CDR3 is CASSSTGGVSYEQYF. The CDR3 DNA reads as TGCGCCAGCAGCTCGACAGGGGGGGTCTCCTACGAGCAGTACTTC.

This chain connects TRBV6-5 to TRBJ1-3; D remains unclear. This CDR3 is built from 15 residues. CDR1 is MNHEY and CDR2 is SVGAGI in the germline V gene. V lost 4 bases to trimming and J lost 0 bases, with 10 bases between them. CDR3 loop: CASSWTASSGNTIYF. The CDR3 region has the DNA TGTGCCAGCAGTTGGACGGCGAGCTCTGGAAACACCATATATTTT.

In its sample, this clone was seen a few times. The chain joins TRBV2 to TRBJ1-2; D gene ambiguous. V lost 5 bases to trimming and J lost 8 bases, with 9 bases between them. The germline CDR1 and CDR2 sequences are SNHLY and FYNNEI. This CDR3 spans 11 amino acids. The CDR3 nucleotides are TGTGCCAGCAGTCGGATGGAGGGCTACACCTTC. Its protein product is CASSRMEGYTF.